The next 12 T cell receptor beta chains were all read from a single sample in a study of tumor-infiltrating lymphocytes in localized non-small cell lung cancer. The data were produced by immunoSEQ multiplex PCR, yet TCRdb's version contains in-frame clones alone and is incomplete. The sample has 9,500 to 15,000 clones; 60% to 85% are singletons. The source material was lung tumor tissue. These receptor sequences come from a human donor with non-small cell lung cancer.

The V and J genes are TRBV6-5 and TRBJ1-1; D is possibly TRBD1 (5 bases). From germline, CDR1 is MNHEY and CDR2 SVGAGI. The V end lost 7 bases, the J end lost 0 bases, and 9 bases lay between the germline ends. The CDR3 has 13 residues. The CDR3 region is CASNRQLNTEAFF. CDR3 DNA: TGTGCCAGCAATCGACAGCTGAACACTGAAGCTTTCTTT.

The chain has TRBV30 and TRBJ1-4, with TRBD1 as a possible D gene (6 bases). V was shortened by 1 base and J by 3 bases, with 9 bases between the two germline ends. Looked up from germline, CDR1 is GTSNPN and CDR2 is SVGIG (reference sequence). The CDR3 runs to 14 residues. The CDR3 bases are TGTGCCTGGAGTGAGACAGGTGCTAATGAAAAACTGTTTTTT. Its translation: CAWSETGANEKLFF.

The chain combines TRBV30 with TRBJ2-5, with D possibly matching TRBD2 (6 bases). This CDR3 contains 14 residues. Germline CDR1 and CDR2: GTSNPN and SVGIG (reference sequence). The germline V and J ends were trimmed by 7 bases and 4 bases, with 19 bases remaining between them. CDR3: CAYHSKGLPETQYF. DNA for the CDR3: TGTGCCTACCACTCGAAGGGACTTCCAGAGACCCAGTACTTC.

This clone was observed a single time. J is TRBJ1-5 and V is TRBV30; D is perhaps TRBD1 (5 bases). In germline, CDR1 is GTSNPN, CDR2 SVGIG (reference sequence). V was cut by 2 bases and J by 3 bases, with 14 bases left in between. The CDR3 totals 15 residues. CDR3 bases: TGTGCCTGGAGTTATGTGGGGCGGAACAATCAGCCCCAGCATTTT. Encoded protein: CAWSYVGRNNQPQHF.

This sequence joins TRBV5-1 and TRBJ2-3; D assignment may be TRBD1 or TRBD2 (6 bases each). Trimming cost V 5 bases and J 4 bases, with 17 bases left between them. The CDR3 runs 15 residues. Germline loops: CDR1 SGHRS, CDR2 YFSETQ. The CDR3 sequence is CASSRRGDAADTQYF. CDR3 nucleotide sequence: TGCGCCAGCAGTAGAAGGGGGGACGCAGCAGATACGCAGTATTTT.

The rearrangement joins TRBV7-9 to TRBJ2-5; no clear D. Per germline, CDR1 SEHNR and CDR2 FQNEAQ (reference sequence). Trimming stripped 8 bases from V and 5 bases from J, with 9 bases between. This CDR3 comprises 11 residues. The CDR3, as DNA: TGTGCCAGCGGCCCAGACGAGACCCAGTACTTC. Translation: CASGPDETQYF.

The chain uses TRBV6-5 and TRBJ1-2; 9 nucleotides agree with TRBD1. The CDR3 consists of 14 residues. The V and J ends lost 6 bases and 9 bases, in that order; junction bases with no gene match: 11. Germline V gene sequence: CDR1 MNHEY, CDR2 SVGAGI. This CDR3 reads CASSPPVGTGSYTF. CDR3 sequence (DNA): TGTGCCAGCAGCCCCCCAGTAGGGACAGGGAGCTACACCTTC.

This sequence joins TRBV7-2 and TRBJ2-3; 7 bases map to TRBD2. J lost 4 bases, V lost 1 base, and 5 bases had no gene match. Germline V gene sequence: CDR1 SGHTA, CDR2 FQGNSA. The CDR3 totals 15 residues. Written as DNA, the CDR3 is TGTGCCAGCAGCTTAGGGCGGGGAGGGGCAGATACGCAGTATTTT. It is translated as CASSLGRGGADTQYF.

This rearrangement joins TRBV5-4 to TRBJ2-1; TRBD1 agrees at 9 bases. CDR1 and CDR2 (germline): SGHNT, YYREEE (reference sequence). This CDR3 contains 14 residues. V dropped 4 bases and J dropped 9; count of bases not matched to a gene: 8. The DNA of the CDR3 is TGTGCCAGCAGCGCGGGACAGGGATGGGGTGAGCAGTTCTTC. It codes for CASSAGQGWGEQFF.

This clone has just one count. This rearrangement joins TRBV5-4 to TRBJ2-6, with D uncertain. CDR1 and CDR2 (germline): SGHNT, YYREEE (reference sequence). The V end lost 1 base, the J end lost 2 bases, and 10 bases lay between the germline ends. This CDR3 comprises 16 residues. The CDR3 region is CASSLYNLAGANVLTF. CDR3 in DNA: TGTGCCAGCAGCTTGTATAATCTTGCTGGGGCCAACGTCCTGACTTTC.

This CDR3 reads CASSRNLAGIEDTQYF. The CDR3 DNA reads as TGTGCCAGCAGCAGAAACCTAGCGGGGATTGAAGATACGCAGTATTTT. The chain links TRBV9 to TRBJ2-3, with 9 bases identical to TRBD2. The V segment lost 4 bases and the J segment 5 bases; nucleotides outside the gene matches: 11. The CDR3 contains 16 residues. Germline CDR1 is SGDLS and CDR2 is YYNGEE.

The chain is built from TRBV14 and TRBJ1-1; 7 nucleotides match TRBD1. Germline lookup yields CDR1 SGHDN and CDR2 FVKESK. Trimming removed 1 base from V and 0 bases from J; junction bases left unmatched: 5. There are 16 residues in the CDR3. CDR3 coding DNA: TGTGCCAGCAGCCAAGCGACCGGGACAGTGAACACTGAAGCTTTCTTT. Translation: CASSQATGTVNTEAFF.